The rows below give T cell receptor beta chains drawn from one sample of a study of T cells after yellow fever vaccination. TCRdb ran MiXCR on the 5' RACE reads and lists one entry per CDR3 protein. This sample has under 700,000 distinct CDR3 sequences, with about 15% found just once. Sequencing used PBMCs, obtained 4 to 5 days after the first yellow fever vaccination. These receptors all come from a man in his late teens or twenties who received the YFV17D yellow fever vaccine. Each CDR3 is given with its conserved first and last residue. The listing skips clone size in some rows; elsewhere it reads once, few, many or a size class.

few TRBV5-1 CASSLAWGGGQETQYF
few TRBV20-1 CSARMGYGTGELFF
few TRBV5-1 CASSPGSGHLNTEAFF
. TRBV10-1 CASSESGWGETQYF
many TRBV7-9 CASSTSYEQYF
few TRBV6-2/TRBV6-3 CASSSHSGTASSYEQYF
. TRBV15 CATSRVGGAETQYF
. TRBV5-1 CASSVQALGRDTQYF
many TRBV12-3/TRBV12-4 CASSPPGHGSWLTIYF
many TRBV12-3/TRBV12-4 CASSPTGDEAFF
. TRBV7-2 CASSLRLGITDTQYF
. TRBV7-9 CASSLGGGVHGYGYTF
. TRBV11-1 CASSAAGAIRGYTF
. TRBV6-1 CASRTGASSYNSPLHF
many TRBV6-2/TRBV6-3 CASSYRENNEQFF
few TRBV18 CASSPRKDGYTF
many TRBV20-1 CSARAGAKNIQYF
once TRBV5-1 CASSEQAGYSGNTIYF
. TRBV7-2 CASSLLAGAADTQYF
once TRBV12-3/TRBV12-4 CASSFPPGETEAFF
. TRBV6-5 CASSYNARGDTEAFF
many TRBV15 CATSRDYGQGEQPQHF
. TRBV6-2/TRBV6-3 CASSYTETSLGYTF
. TRBV4-3 CASSQFGTTGTGELFF
. TRBV20-1 CSARDSAGGYNEQFF
few TRBV12-3/TRBV12-4 CASSPWTRIPSGELFF
few TRBV5-1 CASSLEFTEQFF
. TRBV27 CASGPTSAYNEQFF
once TRBV20-1 CSARRPQVHEQYF
. TRBV28 CASSRAQNTEAFF
. TRBV6-1 CASSPQYTDTQYF
few TRBV6-5 CASSYWENQPQHF
few TRBV6-2/TRBV6-3 CASRRDSLNTEAFF
few TRBV4-1 CASSQGLAGAPGFKTQYF
. TRBV20-1 CSARQQGRGAEAFF
few TRBV7-6 CASSLASDGQETQYF
few TRBV20-1 CSAPIRDLLSYNSPLHF
once TRBV19 CASSIDLAAPNQPQHF
few TRBV6-2/TRBV6-3 CASSYRWEQETQYF
few TRBV9 CASSVGVLSSYNEQFF
. TRBV14 CASSRGGEGTEAFF
few TRBV19 CASSPLIQTLAKNIQYF
. TRBV24-1 CATSSLIGGNTGELFF
. TRBV5-4 CASSLLGLAAGANVLTF